This T cell receptor (beta chain) came from a study of blood T cells in healthy people across ages (dated by TCRdb to the mid-2010s). In terms of the full investigation: In model experiments, template switching captured roughly one uniquely barcoded TCR beta cDNA molecule for every two T cells. Using deep sequencing normalized with unique cDNA molecular identifiers, the study measured how TCR beta repertoire diversity changes with age. Donors were grouped into four age groups: young (average roughly 15 years), middle-aged (roughly 38), aged (about 59) and long-lived (just over 80). To avoid experimental bias, donors of different ages were distributed randomly across sequencing lanes. Using the same blood draw, the study looked at two additional independent replicas of 1 million unique cDNA reads for two donors, one aged 18 to 30 and the other aged 80 or older. On the study overall, not on this receptor specifically: The percentage of naive T cells measured by flow cytometry correlated strongly with observed TCR beta diversity. As age increased, observed TCR beta diversity per million T cells dropped in a roughly linear way, and a significant reduction was already evident by age roughly 40. Because the CMV infection status of the donors was unknown, age-related changes in expanded clonotypes may potentially have been confounded. Because profiling used bulk unsorted PBMCs, naive and antigen-experienced compartments could not be compared conclusively. Compared with the aged group, more naive CD4+ T cells, fewer expanded clones and increased TCR diversity were shown by the long-lived group, suggesting age selection. Estimates of total diversity based on one million sequenced T cells were considered lower bounds and underestimates.

From the cysteine through the phenylalanine, the CDR3 covers 15 amino acids. The retained sequence is limited to the CDR3, 45 bases, with the frame set at the first base. Reading the germline V gene gives CDR1 SGHDT and CDR2 YYEEEE. Donors were 30 to 45 systemically healthy Caucasian individuals from Russia aged roughly 6 to 90 years. Each donor gave ten milliliters of peripheral blood, collected into EDTA-treated Vacutainer tubes. Ficoll-Paque density-gradient centrifugation was used to isolate PBMCs, with at least 6 million per sample. Total RNA, at least 6 micrograms per sample, was extracted from PBMCs with Trizol reagent. For every donor, flow cytometry on a PBMC aliquot measured the percentage of naive CD45RAhigh/CD27high T cells. Preparation of the library involved 5' RACE. For sequencing, an Illumina HiSeq 2500 was employed. The second PCR ran for about 6 to 12 cycles and used a J-beta primer mix along with a sample-barcoded 5' primer. A template-switch 5' adaptor carrying 12 random nucleotides introduced a unique molecular identifier onto each TCR beta cDNA molecule. At least 2.5 million CDR3-containing paired-end reads were obtained from each sample. The Mint cDNA synthesis kit, primed by a TRBC-specific oligonucleotide, was used to synthesize first-strand cDNA from all RNA. All cDNA was treated with uracil-DNA glycosylase and then went through a first 18-cycle PCR with the universal primers M1SS and BC2_uni_R. Per the original workflow: Normalization of each sample was performed by random selection of 1 million high-quality reads, each carrying a distinct molecular identifier. Reads with shared molecular identifiers were discarded instead of being binned into consensus sequences. MiTCR, set to a Q25 quality threshold and the strictest error-elimination algorithm, was used for CDR3 identification, clonotype clustering and error correction. A nonparametric unseen species model with Euler transformation was used to estimate a lower bound on total TCR beta diversity. The raw public reads went through TCRdb reprocessing: fastp at Q25, MiXCR clone calling, in-frame beta chains kept. Rows are combined by CDR3 protein, so each entry shows the most common genes and DNA. V and J calls and clone size were set by TCRdb, not the authors. For this sample there are 550,000 to 750,000 distinct CDR3 sequences; approximately 21% appear just once. Roughly 3.6% of the sample comes from the top ten.

This clonotype has a handful of counts. Its specific antigen is unknown. Base quality data are lacking; no much larger clone is found one base away. Material: blood. This chain is built from TRBV5-6 and TRBJ2-5; the best D guess is TRBD2, with 6 bases matching. The tail of the sequence fits TRBJ2-7 better, so the J call may be wrong. The source is a man between 65 and 85 years old in good health. The DNA sequence is TGTGCCAGCAGCTTGCTAGCGTCAGAGACCTACGAGCAGTACTTC. Its coded protein is CASSLLASETYEQYF.